The rows below give T cell receptor beta chains drawn from one sample of a study of blood T cells in healthy people across ages. TCRdb re-analysed the 5' RACE reads in MiXCR, keeping a single row per CDR3 protein. Among fewer than 1.5 million distinct CDR3 sequences listed, 42% were seen once. Sequencing was performed on blood. The receptors originated from a woman aged 18 to 35 in good health. Each CDR3 is given with its conserved first and last residue. The order of the fields is J gene, V gene, clone size, D gene, CDR3 DNA, CDR3 protein. A D gene is named only where the DNA matches it firmly. A row's size may be missing; if present it is once, few, many or a size class.

J: TRBJ2-5
V: TRBV21-1
size: few
D: -
DNA: TGTGCCAGCAGCAAAGCCACAGGGGATGGGACCCAGTACTTC
CDR3: CASSKATGDGTQYF

J: TRBJ2-1
V: TRBV6-1
size: -
D: -
DNA: TGTGCCAGCAGGGGCCACTATTCAGCGGGTAATGTCGATGAGCAGTTCTTC
CDR3: CASRGHYSAGNVDEQFF

J: TRBJ2-3
V: TRBV6-1
size: -
D: -
DNA: TGTGCCAGCAGTGAAGCTAGCAGGGTTTGGGGTACGCAGTATTTT
CDR3: CASSEASRVWGTQYF

J: TRBJ2-1
V: TRBV7-9
size: -
D: TRBD2
DNA: TGTGCCAGCAGCGGCGGACTAGCGGGAGATTATCGCAATGAGCAGTTCTTC
CDR3: CASSGGLAGDYRNEQFF

J: TRBJ2-1
V: TRBV4-1
size: few
D: TRBD1
DNA: TGCGCCAGCAGCCAAGATCCCGACGACAGGGGCTACAATGAGCAGTTCTTC
CDR3: CASSQDPDDRGYNEQFF

J: TRBJ1-2
V: TRBV10-3
size: -
D: -
DNA: TGTGCCACCAGTGAGTCGGGTTGGGTCCCCAGCCTCCTTCGAGGCTACACCTTC
CDR3: CATSESGWVPSLLRGYTF

J: TRBJ2-7
V: TRBV2
size: -
D: -
DNA: TGTGCCAGCAGTGTTGAAGAGTACAATGAGCAGTACTTC
CDR3: CASSVEEYNEQYF

J: TRBJ2-3
V: TRBV7-8
size: many
D: -
DNA: TGTGCCAGCAACCTTGGAGCGGCGGGCACAGATACGCAGTATTTT
CDR3: CASNLGAAGTDTQYF

J: TRBJ1-2
V: TRBV6-5
size: -
D: TRBD1
DNA: TGTGCCAGCAGTTACTCGACCAGGGGGGTGTCCCACTATGGCTACACCTTC
CDR3: CASSYSTRGVSHYGYTF

J: TRBJ2-1
V: TRBV7-7
size: -
D: -
DNA: TGTGCTAGCAGCCCACTAGTAGGAGTGGGCAATGAGCAGTTCTTC
CDR3: CASSPLVGVGNEQFF

J: TRBJ2-5
V: TRBV6-1
size: -
D: -
DNA: TGTGCCAGCAGTGAATGGAGTGAAGAGACCCAGTACTTC
CDR3: CASSEWSEETQYF

J: TRBJ2-7
V: TRBV12-3/TRBV12-4
size: -
D: -
DNA: TGTGCCAGCAGACGTACGGGTCCCCGGGACGGGAGCTCCTACGAGCAGTACTTC
CDR3: CASRRTGPRDGSSYEQYF

J: TRBJ2-7
V: TRBV29-1
size: -
D: -
DNA: TGCAGCGCGATGGTCCCGAGCTCCTACAATGAGCAGTACTTC
CDR3: CSAMVPSSYNEQYF

J: TRBJ2-7
V: TRBV6-1
size: few
D: TRBD2
DNA: TGTGCCAGCAGTGAATTGGGACTAGCGGCATCCTACGAGCAGTACTTC
CDR3: CASSELGLAASYEQYF

J: TRBJ2-4
V: TRBV6-5
size: -
D: TRBD1
DNA: TGTGCCAGCAGTTACTCCCCGGACAGGGGACTCAAGCAGTACTTC
CDR3: CASSYSPDRGLKQYF

J: TRBJ1-2
V: TRBV6-5
size: -
D: -
DNA: TGTGCCAGCACCCAACAGGCTAACCATGGCTACACCTTC
CDR3: CASTQQANHGYTF

J: TRBJ1-2
V: TRBV20-1
size: -
D: TRBD1
DNA: TGCAGTGCCGCGACAGGGGGTGGGTATGGCTACACCTTC
CDR3: CSAATGGGYGYTF

J: TRBJ2-1
V: TRBV9
size: -
D: -
DNA: TGTGCCAGCGGTAAACTACAGGGACGGATCAACGAGCAGTTCTTC
CDR3: CASGKLQGRINEQFF

J: TRBJ2-3
V: TRBV7-8
size: few
D: TRBD2
DNA: TGTGCCAGCAGCTTGAACTGGGCGGGAGTGGGAGATACGCAGTATTTT
CDR3: CASSLNWAGVGDTQYF

J: TRBJ2-4
V: TRBV6-6
size: -
D: TRBD1
DNA: TGTGCCAGCAGTAAGACAGGGTCGGGGTCCAAAAACATTCAGTACTTC
CDR3: CASSKTGSGSKNIQYF

J: TRBJ1-2
V: TRBV5-1
size: few
D: TRBD1
DNA: TGCGCCAGCAGCACCGGACAGGTCCCCTATGGCTACACCTTC
CDR3: CASSTGQVPYGYTF

J: TRBJ2-7
V: TRBV12-3/TRBV12-4
size: -
D: -
DNA: TGTGCCAGCAGTCCCCGGGTCGCCGTCGGCGAGCAGTACTTC
CDR3: CASSPRVAVGEQYF

J: TRBJ2-1
V: TRBV11-2
size: -
D: TRBD2
DNA: TGTGCCAGCAGCTTGGGACTAGCGGGAGGGGTATACAATGAGCAGTTCTTC
CDR3: CASSLGLAGGVYNEQFF

J: TRBJ2-5
V: TRBV7-6
size: few
D: -
DNA: TGTGCCAGCAGCGGCACGACTAGGGAGACCCAGTACTTC
CDR3: CASSGTTRETQYF

J: TRBJ2-1
V: TRBV7-2
size: few
D: TRBD2
DNA: TGTGCCAGCAGCTTAGGTGGCCCTAGCGGGGGGTCCTACAATGAGCAGTTCTTC
CDR3: CASSLGGPSGGSYNEQFF

J: TRBJ2-3
V: TRBV5-1
size: -
D: TRBD2
DNA: TGCGCCAGCAGCTTGTCAACTAGCGGCACAGATACGCAGTATTTT
CDR3: CASSLSTSGTDTQYF

J: TRBJ2-5
V: TRBV5-1
size: -
D: TRBD1
DNA: TGCGCCAGCAGCCCACAGGGGGGCGGAGGGAATGAGCAGTACTTC
CDR3: CASSPQGGGGNEQYF

J: TRBJ2-3
V: TRBV11-2
size: many
D: -
DNA: TGTGCCAGCAGCGGAGGGGTCTTCACAGATACGCAGTATTTT
CDR3: CASSGGVFTDTQYF

J: TRBJ2-7
V: TRBV25-1
size: -
D: -
DNA: TGTGCCAGCAGTTGGGGTGAGGGAGTACCCCACGAGCAGTACTTC
CDR3: CASSWGEGVPHEQYF

J: TRBJ1-1
V: TRBV5-1
size: few
D: -
DNA: TGCGCCAGCAGCTTGGGAAGGGACGGACCGAACACTGAAGCTTTCTTT
CDR3: CASSLGRDGPNTEAFF

J: TRBJ2-7
V: TRBV7-9
size: few
D: TRBD2
DNA: TGTGCCAGCAGCTTACCCTTAACTAGCGGGAGAGACGAGCAGTACTTC
CDR3: CASSLPLTSGRDEQYF

J: TRBJ1-2
V: TRBV5-1
size: -
D: -
DNA: TGCGCCAGCAGCTTGGTCGGAAGCAACTATGGCTACACCTTC
CDR3: CASSLVGSNYGYTF

J: TRBJ2-3
V: TRBV2
size: -
D: -
DNA: TGTGCCAGCAGAAGGTGGGCAGATACGCAGTATTTT
CDR3: CASRRWADTQYF

J: TRBJ2-7
V: TRBV7-2
size: few
D: TRBD2
DNA: TGTGCCAGCAGCTCGACAACCAACTGGGACTACACCTACGAGCAGTACTTC
CDR3: CASSSTTNWDYTYEQYF

J: TRBJ2-7
V: TRBV7-9
size: many
D: -
DNA: TGTGCCAGATTAAGGTGGGGGCTCTACGAGCAGTACTTC
CDR3: CARLRWGLYEQYF

J: TRBJ1-1
V: TRBV12-3/TRBV12-4
size: few
D: -
DNA: TGTGCCAGCACCCCTCTGAGAGGGGACACTGAAGCTTTCTTT
CDR3: CASTPLRGDTEAFF

J: TRBJ2-5
V: TRBV6-2/TRBV6-3
size: -
D: -
DNA: TGTGCCAGCAGTCACTCGTGGGCAGAGACCCAGTACTTC
CDR3: CASSHSWAETQYF

J: TRBJ2-1
V: TRBV5-1
size: -
D: -
DNA: TGCGCCAGCAGTGGGGGGCAGGGAAGGTCCAATGAGCAGTTCTTC
CDR3: CASSGGQGRSNEQFF

J: TRBJ2-7
V: TRBV3-1
size: -
D: -
DNA: TGTGCCAGCAGCCCTAACACCGGGAACTACGAGCAGTACTTC
CDR3: CASSPNTGNYEQYF

J: TRBJ1-1
V: TRBV6-6
size: -
D: -
DNA: TGTGCCAGCAGTTCTTTCGGTGATAGGACTGAAGCTTTCTTT
CDR3: CASSSFGDRTEAFF

J: TRBJ2-7
V: TRBV20-1
size: many
D: -
DNA: TGCAGTGCTAGAGCGACAGGGAGGGACTACGAGCAGTACTTC
CDR3: CSARATGRDYEQYF

J: TRBJ1-2
V: TRBV6-5
size: many
D: -
DNA: TGCGCCAGCAGTCCCAGGGCCAACTATGGCTACACCTTC
CDR3: CASSPRANYGYTF

J: TRBJ1-6
V: TRBV4-1
size: -
D: -
DNA: TGCGCCAGCAGCCAAGGGATAGGCTCCTATAATTCACCCCTCCACTTT
CDR3: CASSQGIGSYNSPLHF

J: TRBJ1-2
V: TRBV2
size: -
D: -
DNA: TGTGCCAGCAACGTGAACAGCCCTAACTATGGCTACACCTTC
CDR3: CASNVNSPNYGYTF

J: TRBJ2-5
V: TRBV6-2/TRBV6-3
size: few
D: -
DNA: TGTGCCAGCAGTTTGCCCGCGGGGGCTCAAGAGACCCAGTACTTC
CDR3: CASSLPAGAQETQYF

J: TRBJ2-7
V: TRBV4-1
size: few
D: -
DNA: TGCGCCAGCAGCCAAGATCCGCCGGGGCCCCGGCTCCTCTACGAGCAGTACTTC
CDR3: CASSQDPPGPRLLYEQYF

J: TRBJ2-1
V: TRBV6-5
size: -
D: TRBD2
DNA: TGTGCCAGCGCTCCGGGGGGGCTTCCCGGTGAGCAGTTCTTC
CDR3: CASAPGGLPGEQFF

J: TRBJ1-1
V: TRBV10-3
size: few
D: -
DNA: TGTGCCATCAGTGATCAGGGATCGGCTTTCTTT
CDR3: CAISDQGSAFF

J: TRBJ2-1
V: TRBV18
size: -
D: -
DNA: TGTGCCAGCTCACCCTTAAGCTTGACTGACCGGGGGTGGTTCTTC
CDR3: CASSPLSLTDRGWFF

J: TRBJ1-2
V: TRBV27
size: few
D: -
DNA: TGTGCCAGCAGTTTATCCTGGACAGCGCTGGGTGGCTACACCTTC
CDR3: CASSLSWTALGGYTF

J: TRBJ2-1
V: TRBV30
size: few
D: -
DNA: TGTGCCTGGGGGAGAACCCATGAGCAGTTCTTC
CDR3: CAWGRTHEQFF

J: TRBJ2-7
V: TRBV6-5
size: few
D: -
DNA: TGTGCCAGCAGTTACTCGGCAGGAGGAAGCTCCTACGAGCAGTACTTC
CDR3: CASSYSAGGSSYEQYF

J: TRBJ1-1
V: TRBV7-2
size: few
D: -
DNA: TGTGCCAGCAGCCCCGACGCTGACACTGAAGCTTTCTTT
CDR3: CASSPDADTEAFF

J: TRBJ2-5
V: TRBV12-3/TRBV12-4
size: -
D: -
DNA: TGTGCCAGCAGTTTAGGGGGTGCGGCGGGACGAGCCCAGTACTTC
CDR3: CASSLGGAAGRAQYF